This T cell receptor beta chain was retrieved from a study of T-cell memory formation after mild COVID-19. This CDR3 contains 12 residues. Germline V CDR1 and CDR2: SQVTM, ANQGSEA. The germline V and J ends were trimmed by 7 bases and 11 bases, with 19 bases remaining between them. In its sample, this clonotype was seen a few times. Its cognate antigen is unknown. Notes on the study in general: Chiefly within CM and EM were the contracting CD4+ clones; CD8+ ones were within EMRA. Second-wave clones with a day 37 peak had unconfirmed SARS-CoV-2 specificity.

Employing constant-segment primers, 5'RACE generated TCR alpha and TCR beta cDNA libraries bearing sample barcodes and UMIs. TCRdb re-called the 5' RACE reads with MiXCR, one entry per CDR3 protein. The repertoire holds roughly 370,000 distinct CDR3 sequences, with about 15% as singletons. The source of this sequence is a man aged 18-30 years who had mild COVID-19 (a few samples of this study predate the infection). Cell type and time point are not known. This chain joins TRBV29-1 and TRBJ2-3, with D perhaps matching TRBD2 (6 bases). The sample was PBMCs or a T cell subset sorted from them (not recorded which). CDR3 protein: CSAGDLEGKQYF. The CDR3 DNA is TGCAGCGCTGGGGACTTAGAAGGGAAGCAGTATTTT.